Each of the 21 T cell receptor beta chains below was sequenced from the same sample in a study of blood T cell repertoires in COVID-19. Produced via immunoSEQ multiplex PCR; TCRdb's table is partial and in-frame only. The table has approximately 21,000 clones, approximately 90% seen once. The sequencing input was peripheral blood. The origin of the receptors is a man between 65 and 80 years old with active COVID-19.

The chain couples TRBV5-4 to TRBJ2-1; tentatively, D is TRBD1 (6 bases). The length of the CDR3 is 16 residues. V was trimmed by 0 bases and J by 7 bases, leaving 17 bases between them. CDR1 is SGHNT, CDR2 YYREEE, per germline (reference sequence). This CDR3 reads CASSLDGGVTGNEQFF. CDR3 nucleotide sequence: TGTGCCAGCAGCTTGGACGGTGGCGTTACAGGGAATGAGCAGTTCTTC. The full variable domain, completed using reference TRBV5-4 and TRBJ2-1, is ETGVTQSPTHLIKTRGQQVTLRCSSQSGHNTVSWYQQALGQGPQFIFQYYREEENGRGNFPPRFSGLQFPNYSSELNVNALELDDSALYLCASSLDGGVTGNEQFFGPGTRLTVL.

This chain links TRBV10-2 with TRBJ2-5; weak D call: TRBD2 (5 bases). From germline, CDR1 is WSHSY and CDR2 SAAADI. Trimming removed 6 bases from V and 5 bases from J, with 16 bases in between. This CDR3 region has 14 residues. CDR3 nucleotides: TGCGCCAGCAGCCTGAGAGGGCCTCGGGAGACCCAGTACTTC. This sequence encodes CASSLRGPRETQYF.

V usage is TRBV5-6 and J usage is TRBJ1-3; possible D gene TRBD1, 6 bases. The CDR3 has 14 residues. The ends were cut back, 7 bases at V and 3 bases at J, with 14 bases in the middle. In germline, CDR1 is SGHDT, CDR2 YYEEEE. The DNA of the CDR3 is TGTGCCAGCGGACTAGGGACACATGGAAACACCATATATTTT. This translates into CASGLGTHGNTIYF. Based on the CDR3 plus reference TRBV5-6 and TRBJ1-3, the full variable domain is DAGVTQSPTHLIKTRGQQVTLRCSPKSGHDTVSWYQQALGQGPQFIFQYYEEEERQRGNFPDRFSGHQFPNYSSELNVNALLLGDSALYLCASGLGTHGNTIYFGEGSWLTVV.

This clone occurred once. Other DNA sequences from this sample encode an identical CDR3 as well. The chain's CDR3 is CAWSGGVGGQPQHF. The CDR3, as DNA: TGTGCCTGGAGTGGGGGGGTGGGGGGGCAGCCCCAGCATTTT. The V call is TRBV30, the J call TRBJ1-5; perhaps TRBD1 as D (5 bases). V lost 1 base to trimming and J lost 7 bases, with 14 bases between them. Germline CDR1 reads GTSNPN; CDR2 reads SVGIG (reference sequence). The CDR3 sequence is 14 residues long.

The chain links TRBV18 to TRBJ2-7, with 9 bases matching TRBD1. With V trimmed by 6 bases and J by 6 bases, 9 bases remained unmatched. In germline, CDR1 is KGHSH, CDR2 LQKENI. The CDR3 is 14 residues long. DNA for the CDR3: TGTGCCAGCTCCACGGACAGGGGATCGGGCGAGCAGTACTTC. It yields the protein CASSTDRGSGEQYF. Based on the CDR3 plus reference TRBV18 and TRBJ2-7, the full variable domain is NAGVMQNPRHLVRRRGQEARLRCSPMKGHSHVYWYRQLPEEGLKFMVYLQKENIIDESGMPKERFSAEFPKEGPSILRIQQVVRGDSAAYFCASSTDRGSGEQYFGPGTRLTVT.

The V gene is TRBV19, the J gene TRBJ1-2, with a tentative D call TRBD1 (5 bases). Germline lookup yields CDR1 LNHDA and CDR2 SQIVND (reference sequence). CDR3 length equals 14 residues. V shed 3 bases and J shed 0 bases, with 8 bases lying between them. CDR3 sequence (DNA): TGTGCCAGTAGTATGACAGCAGCTAACTATGGCTACACCTTC. Encoded protein: CASSMTAANYGYTF.

The V call is TRBV4-2, the J call TRBJ2-3; TRBD2 matches 8 bases. Germline V CDR1 and CDR2: LGHNA, YNFKEQ. This CDR3 is 17 amino acids long. J was trimmed by 4 bases and V by 0 bases; bases with no gene match: 9. The CDR3 nucleotides read TGTGCCAGCAGCCAAGATCCTCGGGGGGGGCCGGCAGATACGCAGTATTTT. This codes for CASSQDPRGGPADTQYF.

The genes are TRBV27 and TRBJ1-4; D not certain. Deletions cut 5 bases from V and 11 bases from J, with 9 bases between. Germline V lookup: CDR1 MNHEY, CDR2 SMNVEV (reference sequence). The CDR3 runs to 11 residues. The CDR3 nucleotides are TGTGCCAGCAGTGCCTCGGGTAAACTGTTTTTT. Amino acid sequence: CASSASGKLFF.

The chain couples TRBV7-8 to TRBJ1-2, with a weak D call TRBD1 (5 bases). Germline V lookup: CDR1 SGHVS, CDR2 FQNEAQ. This CDR3 has 13 amino acids. Trimming stripped 4 bases from V and 7 bases from J, with 13 bases between. The CDR3 spells CASSSPGYRGYTF. The CDR3 coding sequence is TGTGCCAGCAGCTCCCCAGGGTATCGTGGCTACACCTTC.

The chain couples TRBV5-1 to TRBJ2-7; 9 bases align to TRBD1. CDR3 size: 15 residues. Losses at the gene ends were 4 bases for V and 3 bases for J; bases not matched to a gene: 8. Per the germline V gene, CDR1 is SGHRS and CDR2 is YFSETQ. In DNA, the CDR3 is TGCGCCAGCAGCCCTACAGGGGGCCTTCACTACGAGCAGTACTTC. This translates into CASSPTGGLHYEQYF.

The V call is TRBV10-2, the J call TRBJ2-3; D is unresolved. Germline V gene sequence: CDR1 WSHSY, CDR2 SAAADI. With 5 bases removed from V and 2 bases from J, the gap between germline ends came to 11 bases. This CDR3 contains 14 residues. For the CDR3, the DNA is TGCGCCAGCAGTTCAATCGAGGCCACAGATACGCAGTATTTT. It is translated as CASSSIEATDTQYF.

J is TRBJ2-5 and V is TRBV4-2, with 7 bases lining up with TRBD2. The J segment lost 4 bases and the V segment lost 0 bases, leaving 11 bases of the junction unmatched. Germline V CDR1 and CDR2: LGHNA, YNFKEQ. This CDR3 spans 17 amino acids. The CDR3 sequence is CASSQDLAGELGETQYF. In DNA form, the CDR3 reads TGTGCCAGCAGCCAAGACTTGGCGGGGGAGTTGGGAGAGACCCAGTACTTC.

The chain links TRBV6-5 to TRBJ2-1; no clear D. The germline CDR1 and CDR2 sequences are MNHEY and SVGAGI. The V and J ends lost 2 bases and 4 bases respectively, with 6 bases between them. This CDR3 has 13 residues. The CDR3: CASSYGLYNEQFF. The CDR3 coding sequence is TGTGCCAGCAGTTACGGGCTGTACAATGAGCAGTTCTTC.

In nucleotides, the CDR3 is TGTGCCTGGAGTGTACTGGGCACCTATGGCTACACCTTC. This codes for CAWSVLGTYGYTF. V gene TRBV30 combines with J gene TRBJ1-2; no clear D gene. Per the germline V gene, CDR1 is GTSNPN and CDR2 is SVGIG (reference sequence). The CDR3 runs 13 residues. V shed 0 bases and J shed 4 bases, with 9 bases lying between them.

The V and J genes are TRBV7-9 and TRBJ2-7; TRBD2 agrees at 13 bases. The CDR3 contains 16 residues. In germline, CDR1 is SEHNR, CDR2 FQNEAQ (reference sequence). V shed 5 bases, J shed 2 bases, and the junction held 6 bases outside the gene matches. The CDR3 DNA is TGTGCCAGCAGCGAAACGACTAGCGGGGGGCCCTACGAGCAGTACTTC. Translated, it gives CASSETTSGGPYEQYF.

The chain joins TRBV6-1 to TRBJ1-6; TRBD1 matches at 10 bases. V gave up 3 bases and J gave up 0 bases; unmatched junction bases: 8. CDR1 and CDR2 from the germline V gene are MNHNS and SASEGT. This CDR3 is 19 amino acids long. This CDR3 is CASSDPQDRGGSYNSPLHF. For the CDR3, the DNA is TGTGCCAGCAGTGACCCCCAGGACAGGGGGGGCTCCTATAATTCACCCCTCCACTTT.

The chain uses TRBV9 and TRBJ2-2; 7 bases are shared with TRBD2. V gave up 2 bases and J gave up 2 bases; unmatched junction bases: 9. The CDR3 is 17 residues long. Germline V gene sequence: CDR1 SGDLS, CDR2 YYNGEE. The CDR3 coding sequence is TGTGCCAGCAGCGTCATGGCCAGCGGGGTTAACACCGGGGAGCTGTTTTTT. Encoded protein: CASSVMASGVNTGELFF.

This chain joins TRBV7-9 and TRBJ1-1, with D unclear. CDR1 is SEHNR, CDR2 FQNEAQ, per germline (reference sequence). Deletions cut 2 bases from V and 10 bases from J, with 11 bases between. This CDR3 comprises 12 residues. The CDR3 DNA sequence: TGTGCCAGCAGCTTATATGGCCCCCCAGCTTTCTTT. The encoded protein is CASSLYGPPAFF.

CDR3 bases: TGTGCCAGCAGCCCCAGGGACAGGGAAGGGACTGAAGCTTTCTTT. Its translation: CASSPRDREGTEAFF. The chain couples TRBV7-2 to TRBJ1-1; TRBD1 matches 9 bases. The CDR3 covers 15 residues. Trimming at V came to 5 bases and at J to 5 bases, leaving 9 bases not matched to a gene. CDR1 SGHTA and CDR2 FQGNSA come from the germline V gene.

The chain couples TRBV5-1 to TRBJ1-1; 10 nucleotides align to TRBD1. The CDR3 has 15 residues. V gave up 5 bases and J gave up 3 bases; unmatched junction bases: 7. Germline V gene lookup returns CDR1 SGHRS and CDR2 YFSETQ. The CDR3 protein is CASRTGQGEDTEAFF. CDR3 in DNA: TGCGCCAGCAGAACCGGACAGGGGGAAGACACTGAAGCTTTCTTT.

J is TRBJ2-2 and V is TRBV7-6, with TRBD1 as a possible D gene (7 bases). In germline, CDR1 is SGHVS, CDR2 FNYEAQ. The V and J ends lost 5 bases and 7 bases respectively, with 20 bases between them. The CDR3 sequence is 16 residues long. The DNA of the CDR3 is TGTGCCAGCAGCCCGCGACAGGGAGGTTCGGGCGGGGAGCTGTTTTTT. Protein sequence: CASSPRQGGSGGELFF.